This is a list of T cell receptor beta chains from one sample in a study of blood T cell repertoires in COVID-19. Using immunoSEQ multiplex PCR, the repertoire was profiled, and TCRdb retains in-frame clones only, with some absent. This table has some 87,000 clones, 70% to 90% appearing once. The specimen was peripheral blood. The receptors here all came from a human donor with COVID-19, enrolled during active disease. The donor label of this sample is uncertain. CDR3s include the opening cysteine and the closing phenylalanine or tryptophan. A D gene is named only where the DNA matches it firmly. Only part of the rows carry a size: once, few, many, or a class if the clone is expanded.

J	V	D	size	CDR3	DNA
TRBJ1-4	TRBV5-1	TRBD1	-	CASSLAGTGTNEKLFF	TGCGCCAGCAGCTTGGCCGGGACAGGAACTAATGAAAAACTGTTTTTT
TRBJ1-2	TRBV5-5	-	few	CASSFEGMGGYTF	TGTGCCAGCAGCTTTGAGGGTATGGGAGGCTACACCTTC
TRBJ1-1	TRBV10-1	-	few	CASSESGGTEAFF	TGCGCCAGCAGTGAGTCCGGGGGCACTGAAGCTTTCTTT
TRBJ1-6	TRBV3-1/TRBV3-2	TRBD1	-	CASSRGTVGSPLHF	TGTGCCAGCAGCCGCGGGACAGTGGGTTCACCCCTCCACTTT
TRBJ2-5	TRBV19	-	-	CASSMRRETQYF	TGTGCCAGTAGTATGAGGCGAGAGACCCAGTACTTC
TRBJ1-2	TRBV7-9	-	-	CASSPSGGDYGYTF	TGTGCCAGCAGCCCCTCGGGGGGGGACTATGGCTACACCTTC
TRBJ2-2	TRBV24-1	-	-	CATSGRVVTGELFF	TGTGCCACCAGTGGGAGGGTAGTAACCGGGGAGCTGTTTTTT
TRBJ1-2	TRBV5-1	TRBD1	-	CASSLGTGYGYTF	TGCGCCAGCAGCCTCGGGACAGGGTATGGCTACACCTTC
TRBJ1-5	TRBV19	-	-	CASSLRQAGGNQPQHF	TGTGCCAGTAGTCTAAGACAGGCCGGAGGTAATCAGCCCCAGCATTTT
TRBJ2-1	TRBV19	TRBD2	-	CASSPGLAGEVEQFF	TGTGCCAGTAGTCCTGGACTAGCGGGGGAAGTTGAGCAGTTCTTC
TRBJ1-5	TRBV7-9	-	few	CASSRQDSPQPQHF	TGTGCCAGCAGCAGACAGGACAGCCCCCAGCCCCAGCATTTT
TRBJ2-1	TRBV2	TRBD1	few	CASTRTGALSDEQFF	TGTGCCAGCACCCGGACAGGGGCATTGAGTGATGAGCAGTTCTTC
TRBJ1-2	TRBV25-1	-	once	CASSEFRRGENYGYTF	TGTGCCAGCAGTGAATTCAGGCGGGGCGAAAACTATGGCTACACCTTC
TRBJ1-2	TRBV13	TRBD1	-	CASSDGTGFGYTF	TGTGCCAGCAGCGACGGGACAGGGTTTGGCTACACCTTC
TRBJ1-5	TRBV20-1	-	-	CSASETGGENQPQHF	TGCAGTGCTAGTGAGACAGGCGGAGAAAATCAGCCCCAGCATTTT
TRBJ2-2	TRBV5-8	-	once	CASSLATGNTGELFF	TGTGCCAGCAGCTTGGCCACGGGGAACACCGGGGAGCTGTTTTTT
TRBJ2-6	TRBV18	TRBD1	-	CASSPGQAFPGANVLTF	TGTGCCAGCTCACCAGGACAGGCCTTCCCTGGGGCCAACGTCCTGACTTTC
TRBJ1-1	TRBV9	TRBD1	-	CASSAMPYRTGNPEAFF	TGTGCCAGCAGCGCCATGCCCTACAGGACAGGGAACCCTGAAGCTTTCTTT
TRBJ2-5	TRBV18	TRBD2	-	CASSPGAPRTGGETQYF	TGTGCCAGCTCTCCCGGGGCCCCGAGGACGGGAGGAGAGACCCAGTACTTC
TRBJ2-2	TRBV11-3	-	-	CASSIEGGNAGELFF	TGTGCCAGCAGCATAGAAGGGGGAAATGCCGGGGAGCTGTTTTTT
TRBJ1-4	TRBV18	-	-	CASSPVSSGEKLFF	TGTGCCAGCTCACCGGTTTCGAGCGGGGAAAAACTGTTTTTT
TRBJ1-6	TRBV7-2	TRBD1	-	CASSPIGTGNNSPLHF	TGTGCCAGCAGCCCAATCGGGACAGGGAATAATTCACCCCTCCACTTT
TRBJ2-7	TRBV6-6	TRBD1	-	CASSAGTGYYEQYF	TGTGCCAGCAGTGCCGGGACAGGGTACTACGAGCAGTACTTC
TRBJ1-5	TRBV6-1	-	-	CAGSVSIDLSGQPQHF	TGTGCCGGCAGTGTTTCTATCGACCTATCGGGGCAGCCCCAGCATTTT
TRBJ1-2	TRBV19	TRBD1	-	CASSGGTGQYGYTF	TGTGCCAGTAGTGGTGGGACAGGTCAATATGGCTACACCTTC
TRBJ2-5	TRBV9	-	-	CASSVVPLGGETQYF	TGTGCCAGCAGCGTAGTGCCACTCGGCGGGGAGACCCAGTACTTC
TRBJ1-2	TRBV28	-	-	CASGQGEGYGYTF	TGTGCCAGCGGCCAGGGCGAAGGCTATGGCTACACCTTC
TRBJ1-2	TRBV5-5	-	-	CASSGRVRDSGYTF	TGTGCCAGCAGCGGGAGGGTTAGGGACTCGGGCTACACCTTC
TRBJ1-1	TRBV19	TRBD1	-	CASSNRGRTEAFF	TGTGCCAGTAGTAACAGGGGAAGGACTGAAGCTTTCTTT
TRBJ1-1	TRBV6-5	TRBD1	-	CASSYGDRVGTEAFF	TGTGCCAGCAGTTACGGGGACAGGGTGGGCACTGAAGCTTTCTTT
TRBJ2-3	TRBV10-3	-	-	CAIAGGPGGTDTQYF	TGTGCCATTGCTGGGGGTCCGGGGGGCACAGATACGCAGTATTTT
TRBJ2-5	TRBV3-1/TRBV3-2	TRBD2	once	CASSPGTSRETQYF	TGTGCCAGCAGCCCGGGGACTAGCCGCGAGACCCAGTACTTC
TRBJ1-4	TRBV5-1	-	once	CASSPWPGGASIANEKLFF	TGCGCCAGCAGCCCCTGGCCGGGGGGGGCCTCTATCGCTAATGAAAAACTGTTTTTT
TRBJ2-5	TRBV7-3	TRBD2	few	CASSLSGGAAKTQYF	TGTGCCAGCAGCTTAAGCGGGGGGGCAGCAAAGACCCAGTACTTC
TRBJ2-5	TRBV4-1	TRBD2	once	CASSLITRAGGQETQYF	TGCGCCAGCAGCCTAATTACACGAGCGGGGGGTCAAGAGACCCAGTACTTC
TRBJ2-3	TRBV27	TRBD2	-	CASKYGSGGLGDTQYF	TGTGCCAGCAAATATGGTAGCGGGGGGCTAGGAGATACGCAGTATTTT
TRBJ1-2	TRBV10-2	TRBD1	-	CASGGQINYGYTF	TGCGCCAGCGGGGGACAGATTAACTATGGCTACACCTTC
TRBJ2-2	TRBV18	TRBD2	once	CASSQKGLAAGELFF	TGTGCCAGCTCACAAAAGGGACTAGCGGCCGGGGAGCTGTTTTTT
TRBJ1-2	TRBV7-9	TRBD1	few	CASSLVPGQGAPRDGYTF	TGTGCCAGCAGCCTGGTCCCGGGACAGGGGGCCCCGAGGGATGGCTACACCTTC
TRBJ1-1	TRBV7-3	-	-	CASSKSGNTEAFF	TGTGCCAGCAGCAAATCGGGAAACACTGAAGCTTTCTTT
TRBJ2-7	TRBV7-3	TRBD2	-	CASSLLAGGEGEQYF	TGTGCCAGCAGCCTCCTAGCGGGAGGGGAGGGGGAGCAGTACTTC
TRBJ1-5	TRBV28	TRBD1	-	CASRRQGDQPQHF	TGTGCCAGCAGGCGACAGGGGGATCAGCCCCAGCATTTT
TRBJ2-5	TRBV15	TRBD1	medium-sized	CATSSDRGLETQYF	TGTGCCACCAGCAGCGACAGGGGTCTGGAGACCCAGTACTTC
TRBJ1-3	TRBV12-3/TRBV12-4	-	-	CASSSPGGYTIYF	TGTGCCAGCAGTTCTCCGGGGGGGTACACCATATATTTT
TRBJ2-1	TRBV7-3	TRBD2	-	CASSLNAAGGPGDEQFF	TGTGCCAGCAGCTTAAATGCTGCGGGAGGGCCAGGCGATGAGCAGTTCTTC
TRBJ2-1	TRBV19	TRBD2	-	CASSIGGGDWLAGVNEQFF	TGTGCCAGTAGTATAGGGGGTGGGGACTGGCTAGCGGGAGTAAATGAGCAGTTCTTC
TRBJ2-5	TRBV5-1	TRBD2	-	CASSLASTSGGETQYF	TGCGCCAGCAGCTTGGCCTCGACTAGCGGAGGAGAGACCCAGTACTTC